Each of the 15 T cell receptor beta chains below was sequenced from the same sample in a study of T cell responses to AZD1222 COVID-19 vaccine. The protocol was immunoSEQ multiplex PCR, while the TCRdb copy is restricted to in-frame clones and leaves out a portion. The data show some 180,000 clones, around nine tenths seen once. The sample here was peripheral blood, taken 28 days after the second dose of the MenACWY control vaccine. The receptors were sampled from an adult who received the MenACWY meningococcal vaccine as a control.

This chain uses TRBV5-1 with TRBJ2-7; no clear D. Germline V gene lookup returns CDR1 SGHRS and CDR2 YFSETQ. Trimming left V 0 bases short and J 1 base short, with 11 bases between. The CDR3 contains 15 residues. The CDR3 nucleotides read TGCGCCAGCAGCTTGGGGGCCAGGCAGTCCTACGAGCAGTACTTC. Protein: CASSLGARQSYEQYF.

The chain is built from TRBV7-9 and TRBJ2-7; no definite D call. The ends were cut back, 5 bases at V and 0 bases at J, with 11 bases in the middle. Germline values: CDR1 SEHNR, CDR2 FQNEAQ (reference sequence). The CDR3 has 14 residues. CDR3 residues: CASSDFRSSYEQYF. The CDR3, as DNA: TGTGCCAGCAGCGACTTCAGAAGCTCCTACGAGCAGTACTTC.

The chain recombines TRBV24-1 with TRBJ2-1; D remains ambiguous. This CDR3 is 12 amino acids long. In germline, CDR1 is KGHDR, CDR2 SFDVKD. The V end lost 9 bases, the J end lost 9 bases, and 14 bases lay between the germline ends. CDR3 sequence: CATSNEVGEQFF. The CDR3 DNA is TGTGCCACCTCAAACGAGGTTGGTGAGCAGTTCTTC.

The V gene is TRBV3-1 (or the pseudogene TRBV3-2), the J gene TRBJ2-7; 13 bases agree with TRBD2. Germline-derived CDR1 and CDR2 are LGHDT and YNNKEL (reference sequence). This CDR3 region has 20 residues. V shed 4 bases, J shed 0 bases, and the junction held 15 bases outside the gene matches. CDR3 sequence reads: CASSPHPIKTSGRTSYEQYF. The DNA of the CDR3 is TGTGCCAGCAGCCCCCACCCGATTAAGACTAGCGGGAGGACCTCCTACGAGCAGTACTTC.

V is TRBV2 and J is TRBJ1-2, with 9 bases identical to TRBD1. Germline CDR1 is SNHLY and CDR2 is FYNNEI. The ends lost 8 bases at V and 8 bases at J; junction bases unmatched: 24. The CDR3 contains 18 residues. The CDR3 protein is CASRTNSGTGLISRGYTF. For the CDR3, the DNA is TGTGCCAGCCGTACGAATTCCGGGACAGGGTTAATATCGCGAGGCTACACCTTC.

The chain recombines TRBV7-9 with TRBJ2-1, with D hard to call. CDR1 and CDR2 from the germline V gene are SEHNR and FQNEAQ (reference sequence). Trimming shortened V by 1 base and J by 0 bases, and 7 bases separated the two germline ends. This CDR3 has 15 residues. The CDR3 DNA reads TGTGCCAGCAGCTTAGGAGACTCCTCCTACAATGAGCAGTTCTTC. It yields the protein CASSLGDSSYNEQFF.

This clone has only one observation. This chain's CDR3 is CASRPGPGENYGYTF. CDR3 sequence (DNA): TGTGCCAGCAGACCCGGACCCGGAGAAAACTATGGCTACACCTTC. The V call is TRBV2, the J call TRBJ1-2; no clear D. The CDR3 consists of 15 residues. In germline, CDR1 is SNHLY, CDR2 FYNNEI. Trimming removed 6 bases from V and 2 bases from J, with 16 bases in between.

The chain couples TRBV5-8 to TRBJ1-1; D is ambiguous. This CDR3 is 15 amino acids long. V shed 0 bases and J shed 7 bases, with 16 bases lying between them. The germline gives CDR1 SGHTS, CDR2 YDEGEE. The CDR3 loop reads CASSLDGSWQREAFF. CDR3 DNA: TGTGCCAGCAGCTTGGACGGTTCGTGGCAACGTGAAGCTTTCTTT.

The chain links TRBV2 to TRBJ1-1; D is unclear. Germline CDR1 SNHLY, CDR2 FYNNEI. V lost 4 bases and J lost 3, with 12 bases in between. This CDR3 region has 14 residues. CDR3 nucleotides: TGTGCCAGCAGTGGCGACGGGTTGGACACTGAAGCTTTCTTT. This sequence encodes CASSGDGLDTEAFF.

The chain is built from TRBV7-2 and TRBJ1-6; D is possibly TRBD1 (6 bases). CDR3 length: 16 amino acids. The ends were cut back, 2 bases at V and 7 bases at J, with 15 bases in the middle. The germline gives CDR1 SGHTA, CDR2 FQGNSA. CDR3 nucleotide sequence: TGTGCCAGCAGCTTACACGGGGCAGGGGTGAATTCACCCCTCCACTTT. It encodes CASSLHGAGVNSPLHF.

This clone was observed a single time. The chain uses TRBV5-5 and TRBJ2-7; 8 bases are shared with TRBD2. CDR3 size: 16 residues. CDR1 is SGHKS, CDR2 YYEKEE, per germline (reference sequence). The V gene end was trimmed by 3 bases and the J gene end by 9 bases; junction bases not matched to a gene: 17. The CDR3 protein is CASSSGGMRPQVGQYF. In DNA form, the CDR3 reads TGTGCCAGCAGCTCGGGGGGGATGAGGCCACAGGTGGGGCAGTACTTC. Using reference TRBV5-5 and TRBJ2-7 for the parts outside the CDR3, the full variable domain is DAGVTQSPTHLIKTRGQQVTLRCSPISGHKSVSWYQQVLGQGPQFIFQYYEKEERGRGNFPDRFSARQFPNYSSELNVNALLLGDSALYLCASSSGGMRPQVGQYFGPGTRLTVT.

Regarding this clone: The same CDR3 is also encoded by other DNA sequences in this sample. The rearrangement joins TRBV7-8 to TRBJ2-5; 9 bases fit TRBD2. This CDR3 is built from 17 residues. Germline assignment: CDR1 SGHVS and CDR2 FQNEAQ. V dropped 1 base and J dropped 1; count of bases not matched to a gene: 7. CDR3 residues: CASSLEGSGRPQETQYF. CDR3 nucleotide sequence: TGTGCCAGCAGCTTAGAAGGGAGCGGGAGGCCCCAAGAGACCCAGTACTTC. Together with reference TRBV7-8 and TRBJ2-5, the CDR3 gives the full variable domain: GAGVSQSPRYKVAKRGQDVALRCDPISGHVSLFWYQQALGQGPEFLTYFQNEAQLDKSGLPSDRFFAERPEGSVSTLKIQRTQQEDSAVYLCASSLEGSGRPQETQYFGPGTRLLVL.

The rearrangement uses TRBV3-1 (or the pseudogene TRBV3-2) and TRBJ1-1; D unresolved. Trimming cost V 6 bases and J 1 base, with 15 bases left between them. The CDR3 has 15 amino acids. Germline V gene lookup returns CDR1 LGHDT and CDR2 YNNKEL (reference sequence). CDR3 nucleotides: TGTGCCAGCAGGTCCTCCCGGCTGGGGAACACTGAAGCTTTCTTT. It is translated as CASRSSRLGNTEAFF.

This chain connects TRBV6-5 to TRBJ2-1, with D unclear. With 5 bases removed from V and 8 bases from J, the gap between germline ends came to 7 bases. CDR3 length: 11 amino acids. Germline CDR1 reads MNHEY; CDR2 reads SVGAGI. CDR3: CASSPLDEQFF. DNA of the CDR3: TGTGCCAGCAGTCCTCTAGATGAGCAGTTCTTC.

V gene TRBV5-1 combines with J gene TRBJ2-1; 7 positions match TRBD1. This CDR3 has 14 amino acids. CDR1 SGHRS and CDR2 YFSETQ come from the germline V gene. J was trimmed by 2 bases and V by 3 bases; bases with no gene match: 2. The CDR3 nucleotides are TGCGCCAGCAGCTCGACAGGGCCCTACAATGAGCAGTTCTTC. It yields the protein CASSSTGPYNEQFF.